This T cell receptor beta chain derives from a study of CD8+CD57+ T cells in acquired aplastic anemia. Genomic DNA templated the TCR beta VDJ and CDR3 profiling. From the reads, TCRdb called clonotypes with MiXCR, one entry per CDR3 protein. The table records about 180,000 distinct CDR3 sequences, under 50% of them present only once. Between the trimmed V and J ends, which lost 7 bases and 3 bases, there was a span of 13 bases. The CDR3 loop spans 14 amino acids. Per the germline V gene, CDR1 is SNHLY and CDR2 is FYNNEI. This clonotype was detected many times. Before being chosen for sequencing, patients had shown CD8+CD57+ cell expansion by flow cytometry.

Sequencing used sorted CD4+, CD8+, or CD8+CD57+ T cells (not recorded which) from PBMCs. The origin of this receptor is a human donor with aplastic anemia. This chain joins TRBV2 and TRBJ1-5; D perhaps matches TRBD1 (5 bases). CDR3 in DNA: TGTGCCAGCACAGGGAGAATGGACAATCAGCCCCAGCATTTT. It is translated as CASTGRMDNQPQHF.